This T cell receptor beta chain was sequenced for a study of OX40 agonist ivuxolimab in advanced cancers. Study information: The dose-escalation group included hepatocellular carcinoma, melanoma, renal cell carcinoma and head and neck cancer. With a range of 23 to 79, age averaged roughly 60 years, and 75% to 90% were male.

V shed 2 bases and J 3 bases; nucleotides not matched to a gene: 8. There are 17 residues in the CDR3. Per the germline V gene, CDR1 is LNHNV and CDR2 is YYDKDF (reference sequence). This clone appeared a single time. Only in-frame clones appear in the TCRdb table, and some are missing; sequencing was by immunoSEQ multiplex PCR. The sample has about 26,000 clones; roughly 90% are singletons. The sequenced sample was CD4+ or CD8+ T cells sorted from blood, obtained in a trial of the OX40 agonist ivuxolimab. The chain couples TRBV15 to TRBJ1-3; 9 nucleotides match TRBD1. The receptor comes from an adult with an advanced solid tumor such as melanoma, head and neck, liver or kidney cancer. In nucleotides, the CDR3 is TGTGCCACCAGCAGAACTCGGACAGGGGCAGGTGGAAACACCATATATTTT. Translated: CATSRTRTGAGGNTIYF.